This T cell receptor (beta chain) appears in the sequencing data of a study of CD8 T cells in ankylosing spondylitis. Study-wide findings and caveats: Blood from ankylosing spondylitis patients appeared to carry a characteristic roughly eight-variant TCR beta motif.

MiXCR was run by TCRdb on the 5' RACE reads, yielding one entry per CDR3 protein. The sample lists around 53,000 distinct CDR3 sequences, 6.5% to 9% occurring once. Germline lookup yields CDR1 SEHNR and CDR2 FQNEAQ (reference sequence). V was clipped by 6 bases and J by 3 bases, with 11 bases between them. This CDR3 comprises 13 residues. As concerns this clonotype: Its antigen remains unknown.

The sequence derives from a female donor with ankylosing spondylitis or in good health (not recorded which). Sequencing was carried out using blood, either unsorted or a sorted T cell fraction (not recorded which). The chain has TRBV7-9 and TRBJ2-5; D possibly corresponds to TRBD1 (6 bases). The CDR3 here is CASRHRDEETQYF. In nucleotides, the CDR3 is TGTGCCAGCAGGCACAGGGACGAAGAGACCCAGTACTTC.